Each of the 4 T cell receptor beta chains below was sequenced from the same sample in a study of blood T cells in healthy people across ages. Alongside a J-beta primer mix, a sample-barcoded 5' primer served in a second PCR lasting about 7 to 12 cycles. TCRdb called the 5' RACE reads again in MiXCR, with one record for every CDR3 protein. The sample has under 1,000,000 distinct CDR3 sequences, around half seen once. Sequencing was carried out using blood. These receptors all come from a man older than 75 in good health.

The sample holds many counts of this clonotype. V gene TRBV2 combines with J gene TRBJ2-7; D may be TRBD1 (5 bases). The CDR3 sequence is 12 residues long. V shed 6 bases and J shed 3 bases, with 9 bases lying between them. Germline lookup yields CDR1 SNHLY and CDR2 FYNNEI. The CDR3 coding sequence is TGTGCCAGCAGGCCAACAGGCTACGAGCAGTACTTC. Amino acids: CASRPTGYEQYF.

This clonotype turned up a few times. CDR3: CSAERGSARTDTQYF. DNA for the CDR3: TGCAGTGCCGAGAGGGGTAGCGCACGCACAGATACGCAGTATTTT. J is TRBJ2-3 and V is TRBV20-1; D is perhaps TRBD1 or TRBD2 (5 bases each). The CDR3 spans 15 residues. Germline V gene sequence: CDR1 DFQATT, CDR2 SNEGSKA (reference sequence). Deletions cut 6 bases from V and 1 base from J, with 17 bases between.

There are a few counts of this clonotype. This chain links TRBV2 with TRBJ2-5; TRBD2 aligns across 9 bases. CDR3 length equals 15 residues. With 1 base clipped from V and 4 bases from J, the junction kept 4 bases outside the gene matches. The germline gives CDR1 SNHLY, CDR2 FYNNEI. The CDR3 spells CASSEDLAGRETQYF. In nucleotides, the CDR3 is TGTGCCAGCAGTGAAGATCTAGCGGGAAGAGAGACCCAGTACTTC.

With respect to this clonotype: An end of the junction differs from the germline gene, which may be a read error. In DNA form, the CDR3 reads TGTGCCGGCAGCTTGGCGCCTAGCGGACCCTCCTACAATGAGCAGTTCTTC. Translated: CAGSLAPSGPSYNEQFF. This chain uses TRBV5-4 with TRBJ2-1; 7 bases map to TRBD2. This CDR3 comprises 17 residues. Germline values: CDR1 SGHNT, CDR2 YYREEE (reference sequence).